This T cell receptor (beta chain) was sequenced for a study of vaccination and CD4 T cells after COVID-19. Whole-study context: The convalescents comprised six males and four females, two of them Hispanic. The authors gave control cultures a CEFX pool, an HIV-1 Nef pool, or no peptide.

Treatment defined: roughly ten-day PBMC culture with coronavirus spike peptide pools or control peptides (ViraFEST assay). Around 2.1 million PBMCs went into each well for culture with around 10 IU/ml IL-2 and 7.5 to 10 ug/ml peptide pools. The Oncomine TCR Beta short-read assay was applied to DNA of cultured CD4+ T cells. Using its own MiXCR run on the PCR reads, TCRdb lists one record per CDR3 protein. Of approximately 18,000 distinct CDR3 sequences in the sample, roughly three fifths were seen once. V lost 7 bases, J lost 2 bases, and 8 bases stayed unmatched. This CDR3 region has 14 residues. Germline values: CDR1 MDHEN, CDR2 SYDVKM. As concerns this clonotype: Its matching antigen is unknown.

The rearrangement joins TRBV28 to TRBJ2-7; TRBD1 aligns across 7 bases. This receptor was taken from a human donor who had recovered from COVID-19. The sample comprised CD4+ T cells from blood, cultured in vitro. CDR3 protein: CASTTRQGAYEQYF. The CDR3 DNA sequence: TGTGCCAGCACTACCCGGCAGGGGGCCTACGAGCAGTACTTC.